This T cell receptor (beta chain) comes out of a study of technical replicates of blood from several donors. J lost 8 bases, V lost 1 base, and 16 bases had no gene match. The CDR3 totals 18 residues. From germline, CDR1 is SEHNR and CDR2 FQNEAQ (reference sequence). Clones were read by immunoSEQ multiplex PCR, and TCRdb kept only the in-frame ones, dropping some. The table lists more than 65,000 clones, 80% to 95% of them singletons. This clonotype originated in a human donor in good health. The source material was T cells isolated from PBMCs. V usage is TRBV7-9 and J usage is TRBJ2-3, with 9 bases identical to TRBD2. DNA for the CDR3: TGTGCCAGCAGCTTAGTTCCTCAAGTAGCGGGAGTGAGCGGTACGCAGTATTTT. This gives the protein CASSLVPQVAGVSGTQYF.